The rows below give T cell receptor beta chains drawn from one sample of a study of PD-1 blockade in classical Hodgkin lymphoma. Only in-frame clones appear in the TCRdb table, and some are missing; sequencing was by immunoSEQ multiplex PCR. The sample contains tens of thousands of clones, more than 75% of which appear only once. Sequencing used peripheral blood mononuclear cells (PBMCs), obtained at baseline. Source of these receptors: a human donor with classical Hodgkin lymphoma. The conserved cysteine and the conserved F or W are not part of the CDR3 here.

>13|TRBJ2-1|TRBV7-9
ASSVAGGIHNEQF
>13|TRBJ2-1|TRBV6-6
ASRRGQTTYNEQF
>10|TRBJ2-5|TRBV7-2
ASSAYQETQY
>13|TRBJ1-6|TRBV5-1
ASSLLQGSDSPLH
>12|TRBJ2-4|TRBV7-4
ASLALLAKNIQY
>11|TRBJ2-4|TRBV27
ASSLSGTGRPH
>14|TRBJ2-1|TRBV4-2
ASSQDNRAHYNEQF
>12|TRBJ1-2|TRBV7-2
ASSSPNVPYGYT
>13|TRBJ2-3|TRBV10-3
AISPAGVPTLTQY
>12|TRBJ1-1|TRBV5-1
ASSAQGGPTEAF
>9|TRBJ2-2|TRBV19
ASSIGPELF
>14|TRBJ2-1|TRBV2
ASSEYIGLGPNEQF